A single T cell receptor (beta chain) is shown here with its context. The antigen remains undetermined. Germline lookup yields CDR1 MGHRA and CDR2 YSYEKL. V was pared by 1 base and J by 1 base, with 12 bases between. CDR3 length: 16 residues. Full-length variable regions came from constant-region reverse primers plus semi-nested Nested Universal Primer A PCR. TCRdb reprocessed the 5' RACE reads via MiXCR and lists one record per CDR3 protein. The data show 62,000 or so distinct CDR3 sequences, roughly 30% seen once. Study-level findings and limits: The TCR gene usage of tumor memory CD4+ T cells clustered together with blood and lymph node memory CD4+ cells and with lymph node naive CD4+ cells.

Naive CD4+ T cells were purified with Tregs depleted by CD25. V usage is TRBV4-1 and J usage is TRBJ2-3, with a tentative D call TRBD2 (6 bases). Sample: tumor-infiltrating naive CD4+ T cells sorted from the breast tumor. Described subset: naive CD4+ T cells, CD4+CD45RA+CD25-. The sequence was collected from a female donor with breast cancer. CDR3 loop: CASSQAPPGGTDTQYF. In DNA, the CDR3 is TGCGCCAGCAGCCAAGCCCCCCCGGGGGGCACAGATACGCAGTATTTT.